This TCR beta chain is drawn from a study of blood T cell repertoires in COVID-19. Looking at the study overall: Researchers got acute and convalescent COVID-19 samples from the United States, Italy and Spain. The analysed material was cDNA or gDNA that came from T cells, B-cell-depleted T cells, or PBMCs.

As processed by the authors: Nucleated cell number was recorded as an estimate derived from reference gene primer amplification. The repertoire was sequenced with immunoSEQ multiplex PCR; TCRdb's copy has only in-frame clones and lacks some. The V and J calls and clone size are taken from that table; D and trimming were inferred from the DNA. The sample contains approximately 90,000 clones, about nine tenths of which appear only once. This CDR3 contains 16 residues. Between the trimmed V and J ends, which lost 6 bases and 1 base, there was a span of 16 bases. The germline V gene encodes CDR1 SNHLY and CDR2 FYNNEI.

Sample: peripheral blood. The receptor's source is a man aged 60 to 75 with acute or convalescent COVID-19. The chain has TRBV2 and TRBJ1-5; D not resolved. The CDR3 bases are TGTGCCAGCAGCACTTTGGGTGGGGAGAGCAATCAGCCCCAGCATTTT. It yields the protein CASSTLGGESNQPQHF. The complete variable domain, with remaining parts taken from reference TRBV2 and TRBJ1-5, reads EPEVTQTPSHQVTQMGQEVILRCVPISNHLYFYWYRQILGQKVEFLVSFYNNEISEKSEIFDDQFSVERPDGSNFTLKIRSTKLEDSAMYFCASSTLGGESNQPQHFGDGTRLSIL.